This entry features one T cell receptor (beta chain) sequence. These data come from a study of blood T cell repertoires in COVID-19. Study context: The study drew acute and convalescent COVID-19 samples from the United States, Italy and Spain. T cells, B-cell-depleted T cells, or PBMCs supplied cDNA or gDNA.

In the original analysis: Reference gene primer amplification in the assay estimated nucleated cell counts. Profiled with immunoSEQ multiplex PCR; TCRdb holds only in-frame clones, not every one. For V, J and clone size, that table is used; D and trimming come from the DNA. The sample has about 250,000 clones, 75% to 90% seen once. The sequence was obtained from a woman aged 25 to 45 with active or convalescent COVID-19. The sample was peripheral blood.

In nucleotides, the CDR3 is TGTGCCATCAGCGGAAGGACTAGCGGGGGCACAGATACGCAGTATTTT. The encoded protein is CAISGRTSGGTDTQYF. The chain uses TRBV10-3 and TRBJ2-3; 12 bases map to TRBD2. Germline lookup yields CDR1 ENHRY and CDR2 SYGVKD. The CDR3 loop spans 16 amino acids. With 6 bases clipped from V and 1 base from J, the junction kept 5 bases outside the gene matches.